These 28 T cell receptor beta chains came from one sample sequenced in a study of CD8 T cells in ankylosing spondylitis. From the 5' RACE reads, TCRdb called clonotypes with MiXCR, one entry per CDR3 protein. The sample includes 300,000 to 400,000 distinct CDR3 sequences, 20% to 25% of them seen just once. The material sequenced was blood, either unsorted or a sorted T cell fraction (not recorded which). The receptor source for this set is a male donor with ankylosing spondylitis or in good health (not recorded which).

This clonotype was recorded a few times. This rearrangement joins TRBV4-1 to TRBJ2-3; D may be TRBD2 (5 bases). Trimming took off 4 bases at V and 9 bases at J, with 11 bases between the two ends. This CDR3 is 12 amino acids long. Germline assignment: CDR1 MGHRA and CDR2 YSYEKL. The chain's CDR3 is CASSLDYETQYF. In DNA form, the CDR3 reads TGCGCCAGCAGCCTCGACTATGAAACGCAGTATTTT.

This clonotype was seen more than once but under ten times. The genes are TRBV11-2 and TRBJ2-1, with a possible D match to TRBD1 (5 bases). Trimming cost V 4 bases and J 9 bases, with 10 bases left between them. Germline V gene data show CDR1 as SGHAT and CDR2 as FQNNGV. There are 12 residues in the CDR3. CDR3 loop: CASSYVGVEQFF. The CDR3 DNA follows: TGTGCCAGCAGCTACGTAGGGGTTGAGCAGTTCTTC.

This clonotype was observed a few times. V gene TRBV30 combines with J gene TRBJ2-2, with a tentative D call TRBD1 (5 bases). The CDR3 is made up of 14 amino acids. V lost 0 bases and J 3 bases, leaving 8 bases between the germline ends. CDR1 is GTSNPN and CDR2 is SVGIG in the germline V gene (reference sequence). The CDR3 nucleotides read TGTGCCTGGAGTGTAGGGGTGTACACCGGGGAGCTGTTTTTT. Translation: CAWSVGVYTGELFF.

The chain couples TRBV20-1 to TRBJ2-3; D is possibly TRBD1 (6 bases). Germline V lookup: CDR1 DFQATT, CDR2 SNEGSKA (reference sequence). The CDR3 covers 19 residues. Deletions cut 6 bases from V and 8 bases from J, with 36 bases between. The CDR3 spells CSATPFTGQGVVVVGTQYF. CDR3 nucleotide sequence: TGCAGTGCCACTCCATTCACAGGGCAGGGAGTGGTCGTGGTTGGTACGCAGTATTTT.

This clonotype appeared a few times. The chain is built from TRBV20-1 and TRBJ2-7, with 7 bases identical to TRBD2. Germline CDR1 DFQATT, CDR2 SNEGSKA (reference sequence). CDR3 length: 12 residues. V lost 6 bases, J lost 6 bases, and 8 bases stayed unmatched. The CDR3 nucleotides read TGCAGTGCCTCCCAGGGAGGGAGCGAGCAGTACTTC. Translation gives CSASQGGSEQYF.

This clonotype was seen a single time. V usage is TRBV27 and J usage is TRBJ2-6; possible D gene TRBD2, 6 bases. Germline CDR1 is MNHEY and CDR2 is SMNVEV (reference sequence). The ends were cut back, 1 base at V and 2 bases at J, with 12 bases in the middle. The CDR3 is made up of 17 amino acids. The CDR3 here is CASSLLWDSAGANVLTF. CDR3 bases: TGTGCCAGCAGTTTATTATGGGACTCCGCTGGGGCCAACGTCCTGACTTTC. The variable domain in full, with the rest retrieved from reference TRBV27 and TRBJ2-6, is EAQVTQNPRYLITVTGKKLTVTCSQNMNHEYMSWYRQDPGLGLRQIYYSMNVEVTDKGDVPEGYKVSRKEKRNFPLILESPSPNQTSLYFCASSLLWDSAGANVLTFGAGSRLTVL.

This clonotype was found a few times. The CDR3 nucleotides are TGTGCCAGCAGCGCCGGGACAGGGATTACAAACACTGAAGCTTTCTTT. It translates to CASSAGTGITNTEAFF. The genes are TRBV9 and TRBJ1-1; 9 bases match TRBD1. The length of the CDR3 is 16 residues. The V gene's germline CDR1 is SGDLS and CDR2 YYNGEE. The V segment lost 3 bases and the J segment 2 bases; nucleotides outside the gene matches: 8.

The genes are TRBV12-3 or TRBV12-4 and TRBJ2-3; D is undetermined. Trimming removed 3 bases from V and 0 bases from J, with 7 bases in between. The CDR3 has 14 amino acids. The CDR3 is CASSFQVSTDTQYF. For the CDR3, the DNA is TGTGCCAGCAGTTTCCAGGTTAGCACAGATACGCAGTATTTT.

This clonotype was seen at least ten times. The rearrangement uses TRBV3-1 and TRBJ2-1; tentatively, D is TRBD1 or TRBD2 (5 bases each). This CDR3 has 15 residues. V shed 0 bases and J shed 3 bases, with 9 bases lying between them. CDR1 is LGHDT, CDR2 YNNKEL, per germline (reference sequence). The CDR3 protein is CASSQDEGFYNEQFF. The DNA of the CDR3 is TGTGCCAGCAGCCAAGATGAGGGGTTCTACAATGAGCAGTTCTTC.

This clonotype was detected only a few times. The chain links TRBV7-9 to TRBJ2-7, with D unclear. Germline loops: CDR1 SEHNR, CDR2 FQNEAQ (reference sequence). There are 16 residues in the CDR3. V lost 1 base and J lost 3, with 16 bases in between. In DNA form, the CDR3 reads TGTGCCAGCAGCTTAGACAGCTTCTGGGTTTTCTACGAGCAGTACTTC. It encodes CASSLDSFWVFYEQYF.

This clonotype turned up a few times. At one end the junction does not follow the germline gene, possibly because of a read error. The chain links TRBV12-3 or TRBV12-4 to TRBJ1-1; D ambiguous. The CDR3 runs to 8 residues. CDR3 amino acids: CASSLGEF. In DNA form, the CDR3 reads TGTGCCAGCAGTTTAGGGGAATTT.

This sequence joins TRBV20-1 and TRBJ2-3; 7 bases are shared with TRBD1. Germline CDR1 and CDR2: DFQATT and SNEGSKA (reference sequence). This CDR3 region has 15 residues. V was pared by 6 bases and J by 0 bases, with 9 bases of the junction left unmatched. CDR3 nucleotides: TGCAGTGCACAGAATGGGGACAGTAGCACAGATACGCAGTATTTT. This codes for CSAQNGDSSTDTQYF.

The J gene is TRBJ1-1, the V gene TRBV10-3; 8 positions match TRBD1. V dropped 6 bases and J dropped 4; count of bases not matched to a gene: 7. Germline V CDR1 and CDR2: ENHRY, SYGVKD. The CDR3 spans 14 residues. The CDR3: CAIRKQGGGTEAFF. CDR3 bases: TGTGCCATCAGAAAACAGGGGGGCGGCACTGAAGCTTTCTTT.

This clonotype has a handful of counts. The rearrangement uses TRBV12-3 or TRBV12-4 and TRBJ2-1; 9 bases are a match to TRBD1. The V and J ends lost 2 bases and 8 bases, in that order; junction bases with no gene match: 13. This CDR3 is built from 17 residues. This CDR3 is CASSLHPPGQGRDEQFF. In DNA, the CDR3 is TGTGCCAGCAGTTTACACCCGCCCGGACAGGGGAGGGATGAGCAGTTCTTC.

This clonotype was found a few times. The genes are TRBV7-9 and TRBJ2-3, with D hard to call. Between the trimmed V and J ends, which lost 1 base and 2 bases, there was a span of 13 bases. This CDR3 has 16 amino acids. Germline values: CDR1 SEHNR, CDR2 FQNEAQ (reference sequence). In DNA, the CDR3 is TGTGCCAGCAGCTTAGGATTCACAGATAACACAGATACGCAGTATTTT. This translates into CASSLGFTDNTDTQYF.

The V gene is TRBV29-1, the J gene TRBJ2-7; D not resolved. Germline CDR1 is SQVTM and CDR2 is ANQGSEA. V was pared by 6 bases and J by 2 bases, with 23 bases between. This CDR3 comprises 16 residues. The CDR3 sequence is CSVALDRDPMAYEQYF. The CDR3 bases are TGCAGCGTGGCGCTAGACCGAGACCCTATGGCCTACGAGCAGTACTTC.

This sequence joins TRBV7-9 and TRBJ2-5; no firm D call. The CDR3 totals 13 residues. CDR1 and CDR2 (germline): SEHNR, FQNEAQ (reference sequence). Between the trimmed V and J ends, which lost 5 bases and 1 base, there was a span of 8 bases. CDR3 DNA sequence: TGTGCCAGCAGCCGGTACCTCCAAGAGACCCAGTACTTC. It encodes CASSRYLQETQYF.

This clonotype occurred a few times. The chain uses TRBV27 and TRBJ2-1; D unresolved. Trimming took 3 bases from V and 9 from J, leaving 6 bases between them. This CDR3 region has 11 residues. Per the germline V gene, CDR1 is MNHEY and CDR2 is SMNVEV (reference sequence). The DNA for the CDR3 is TGTGCCAGCAGTTTCGGATTTGAGCAGTTCTTC. The encoded protein is CASSFGFEQFF.

This chain uses TRBV12-3 or TRBV12-4 with TRBJ2-5; 8 bases map to TRBD2. The CDR3 sequence is 13 residues long. With 6 bases clipped from V and 3 bases from J, the junction kept 3 bases outside the gene matches. CDR3 sequence reads: CASRPGGEETQYF. In DNA, the CDR3 is TGTGCCAGCAGACCGGGGGGGGAAGAGACCCAGTACTTC.

The chain joins TRBV20-1 to TRBJ2-7, with 8 nucleotides matching TRBD2. The germline CDR1 and CDR2 sequences are DFQATT and SNEGSKA (reference sequence). V lost 5 bases, J lost 7 bases, and 13 bases stayed unmatched. This CDR3 spans 14 amino acids. CDR3 sequence reads: CSAYPGLGPSEQYF. For the CDR3, the DNA is TGCAGTGCTTATCCGGGACTAGGCCCCTCGGAGCAGTACTTC.

The V gene is TRBV30, the J gene TRBJ1-2, with 7 bases aligning to TRBD1. CDR3 length: 12 residues. The V segment lost 4 bases and the J segment 4 bases; nucleotides outside the gene matches: 3. Per the germline V gene, CDR1 is GTSNPN and CDR2 is SVGIG (reference sequence). This CDR3 reads CAWMDRSYGYTF. DNA for the CDR3: TGTGCCTGGATGGACAGGTCCTATGGCTACACCTTC.

In its sample, this clonotype was seen a few times. The chain couples TRBV20-1 to TRBJ1-1; perhaps TRBD1 as D (5 bases). The V gene lost 6 bases and the J gene lost 4 bases, with 18 bases spanning the gap. The CDR3 is 14 amino acids. Per germline, CDR1 DFQATT and CDR2 SNEGSKA (reference sequence). The CDR3 here is CSAPWDLLSTEAFF. In nucleotides, the CDR3 is TGCAGTGCCCCCTGGGACTTGTTGAGCACTGAAGCTTTCTTT.

This clonotype has more than one count but fewer than ten. This chain connects TRBV12-3 or TRBV12-4 to TRBJ2-1; the match to TRBD2 covers 9 bases. J lost 5 bases, V lost 6 bases, and 5 bases had no gene match. The CDR3 is made up of 14 amino acids. The CDR3 is CASSPGLAHNEQFF. The DNA for the CDR3 is TGTGCCAGCAGCCCGGGACTAGCCCACAATGAGCAGTTCTTC.

The rearrangement links TRBV7-9 to TRBJ2-1, with a weak D call TRBD1 (5 bases). The CDR3 is 16 residues long. Between the trimmed V and J ends, which lost 1 base and 4 bases, there was a span of 14 bases. The germline CDR1 and CDR2 sequences are SEHNR and FQNEAQ (reference sequence). CDR3 in DNA: TGTGCCAGCAGCTTAGGGGGCAGGGTTATATACAATGAGCAGTTCTTC. Amino acids: CASSLGGRVIYNEQFF.

This clonotype has more than one count but fewer than ten. The chain is built from TRBV7-9 and TRBJ2-7; D is uncertain. Trimming took 1 base from V and 2 from J, leaving 9 bases between them. The germline gives CDR1 SEHNR, CDR2 FQNEAQ (reference sequence). The CDR3 runs to 14 residues. CDR3 loop: CASSLGSQPYEQYF. CDR3 DNA: TGTGCCAGCAGCTTAGGGTCTCAGCCCTACGAGCAGTACTTC.

In this sample, this clonotype turned up a few times. This chain links TRBV20-1 with TRBJ2-7, with D tentatively TRBD1 (5 bases). Germline CDR1 reads DFQATT; CDR2 reads SNEGSKA (reference sequence). The CDR3 totals 13 residues. V lost 1 base to trimming and J lost 4 bases, with 11 bases between them. The CDR3 loop reads CSARGRAQYEQYF. CDR3 nucleotides: TGCAGTGCTAGAGGCAGGGCCCAATACGAGCAGTACTTC.

The chain joins TRBV12-3 or TRBV12-4 to TRBJ2-1; D is undetermined. V was clipped by 9 bases and J by 9 bases, with 18 bases between them. The CDR3 covers 13 residues. The CDR3 nucleotides are TGTGCCAGTCAGCCCCCCAGCTCCCGTGAGCAGTTCTTC. Translating it yields CASQPPSSREQFF.

The rearrangement joins TRBV9 to TRBJ2-2, with TRBD2 identical over 9 bases. Germline V gene lookup returns CDR1 SGDLS and CDR2 YYNGEE. The CDR3 totals 13 residues. After removal of 5 bases from V and 9 bases from J, the junction contained 5 bases not matched to a gene. The CDR3 bases are TGTGCCAGCAGGGCGGGGGGGCAGCGGGAGCTGTTTTTT. It yields the protein CASRAGGQRELFF.